Below, 9 T cell receptor beta chains from the same sample are listed, as sequenced in a study of blood T cell repertoires in COVID-19. Assay: immunoSEQ multiplex PCR; the TCRdb copy retains only in-frame clones and omits some. Seen here are about 440,000 clones, around 89% observed once, and the top ten hold roughly 4%. Specimen: peripheral blood. The source is a woman aged 25 to 39 with acute or convalescent COVID-19.

The rearrangement joins TRBV30 to TRBJ1-5; perhaps TRBD1 as D (5 bases). This CDR3 comprises 14 residues. Trimming removed 1 base at V and 2 bases at J, with 9 bases between. Germline V gene data show CDR1 as GTSNPN and CDR2 as SVGIG (reference sequence). CDR3 bases: TGTGCCTGGAGTGCTGGGGCAGGCAATCAGCCCCAGCATTTT. Its protein is CAWSAGAGNQPQHF.

The rearrangement uses TRBV5-5 and TRBJ1-3; D uncertain. The CDR3 contains 13 residues. The V end lost 0 bases, the J end lost 10 bases, and 11 bases lay between the germline ends. The germline V gene has CDR1 SGHKS and CDR2 YYEKEE (reference sequence). CDR3 region: CASSLEDPGTIYF. DNA for the CDR3: TGTGCCAGCAGCTTGGAGGATCCGGGAACCATATATTTT.

This rearrangement joins TRBV9 to TRBJ2-5, with TRBD2 identical over 10 bases. V dropped 0 bases and J dropped 1; count of bases not matched to a gene: 3. From germline, CDR1 is SGDLS and CDR2 YYNGEE. The CDR3 sequence is 16 residues long. In DNA form, the CDR3 reads TGTGCCAGCAGCGTAGTAGCGGGGGGTGTCCAAGAGACCCAGTACTTC. Amino acid sequence: CASSVVAGGVQETQYF.

The chain joins TRBV19 to TRBJ2-4; 9 positions match TRBD1. The V gene end was trimmed by 3 bases and the J gene end by 15 bases; junction bases not matched to a gene: 18. The germline V gene has CDR1 LNHDA and CDR2 SQIVND (reference sequence). The CDR3 length is 16 residues. Here the CDR3 DNA reads TGTGCCAGTAGTATGTACGTTGGGGGACAGGGAGGAAAATTGTACTTC. Translating it yields CASSMYVGGQGGKLYF.

This clone has just one count. The J gene is TRBJ2-7, the V gene TRBV28, with TRBD1 matching 7 bases. The V segment lost 6 bases and the J segment 3 bases; nucleotides outside the gene matches: 8. CDR3 length: 14 amino acids. Germline loops: CDR1 MDHEN, CDR2 SYDVKM. In nucleotides, the CDR3 is TGTGCCAGCAGCTACGGACAGGTGGACTACGAGCAGTACTTC. It yields the protein CASSYGQVDYEQYF.

The chain has TRBV7-3 and TRBJ2-7, with 8 bases matching TRBD2. Germline assignment: CDR1 SGHTA and CDR2 FQGTGA. This CDR3 is 15 amino acids long. Germline trimming cut 1 base from V and 5 bases from J; bases unmatched to any gene: 7. The CDR3 here is CASSLIPGGSDEQYF. The CDR3 DNA follows: TGTGCCAGCAGCTTAATACCGGGGGGGTCAGACGAGCAGTACTTC. Full variable domain (outside the CDR3, taken from reference TRBV7-3 and TRBJ2-7): GAGVSQTPSNKVTEKGKYVELRCDPISGHTALYWYRQSLGQGPEFLIYFQGTGAADDSGLPNDRFFAVRPEGSVSTLKIQRTERGDSAVYLCASSLIPGGSDEQYFGPGTRLTVT.

The chain links TRBV29-1 to TRBJ1-2; TRBD1 matches at 7 bases. The CDR3 is 13 amino acids. Germline V gives CDR1 SQVTM, CDR2 ANQGSEA. Trimming at V came to 6 bases and at J to 2 bases, leaving 6 bases not matched to a gene. The CDR3 DNA sequence: TGCAGCGTCCGGACAGGAGGGAACTATGGCTACACCTTC. Its translation: CSVRTGGNYGYTF.

V and J are TRBV14 and TRBJ1-5; D perhaps matches TRBD1 (5 bases). From germline, CDR1 is SGHDN and CDR2 FVKESK. CDR3 length: 16 amino acids. Between the trimmed V and J ends, which lost 0 bases and 6 bases, there was a span of 15 bases. The CDR3: CASSQELGQGRQPQHF. The CDR3 DNA sequence: TGTGCCAGCAGCCAAGAGTTGGGCCAGGGCCGTCAGCCCCAGCATTTT.

The chain couples TRBV9 to TRBJ2-7; 7 positions agree with TRBD2. The ends lost 0 bases at V and 4 bases at J; junction bases unmatched: 10. This CDR3 has 16 amino acids. CDR1 is SGDLS, CDR2 YYNGEE, per germline. CDR3 nucleotides: TGTGCCAGCAGCGTAGGGTGGAGCGGGGACGTGTACGAGCAGTACTTC. Translated, it gives CASSVGWSGDVYEQYF.